The source of this TCR beta chain is a study of graft-versus-host responses after intestinal transplantation. About the research overall: Each recipient received anti-thymocyte globulin induction, then tacrolimus and steroids for about 3 years.

V trimming: 2 bases; J trimming: 1 base; junction bases outside the gene matches: 6. CDR1 and CDR2 from the germline V gene are MDHEN and SYDVKM. The CDR3 spans 16 residues. This clone appeared a single time. The antigen is unknown. Overall study results and limits: Patients who carried graft-donor T cell macrochimerism also had high graft-versus-host to host-versus-graft clonal ratios in their allografts. The marrow of recipients harbored GvH clones, and ileum or blood showed some of them first.

Measured with immunoSEQ multiplex PCR; TCRdb has only the in-frame clones, and not every one. The sample consists of some 140,000 clones, 85% to 95% of them appearing once. This clonotype was obtained from a human donor who received an intestinal transplant. The chain carries TRBV28 and TRBJ2-5; 8 bases match TRBD2. The starting material was unstimulated CD4+ T cells sorted from spleen or lymph node cells, obtained before intestinal transplant. CDR3 protein: CASSLETSAIQETQYF. In DNA, the CDR3 is TGTGCCAGCAGTTTAGAGACTAGCGCCATCCAAGAGACCCAGTACTTC.